This T cell receptor (beta chain) was sequenced for a study of T cell clonotyping in hematopoietic cell transplantation. This CDR3 region has 14 residues. Trimming stripped 2 bases from V and 3 bases from J, with 10 bases between. CDR1 is SGHTA and CDR2 is FQGNSA in the germline V gene. Documented time point: recipient sample about 28 days before transplant, after cytoreduction. The repertoire was sequenced with immunoSEQ multiplex PCR; TCRdb's copy has only in-frame clones and lacks some. This sample has 6,700 or so clones; under 98% occur once, and the top ten carry 15% to 18%. The source of this sequence is a man between 65 and 85 years old with acute myeloid leukemia. Some clones in this sample may be carry-over from other donors' samples. Sequenced material: peripheral blood mononuclear cells, taken before stem cell transplant. The J gene is TRBJ1-1, the V gene TRBV7-2, with D possibly TRBD1 on 5 matching bases. CDR3 sequence (DNA): TGTGCCAGCAGCTTAATGTCGGGGGACACTGAAGCTTTCTTT. It encodes CASSLMSGDTEAFF.